These 2 T cell receptor beta chains originate from one sample sequenced in a study of T cells in localized non-small cell lung cancer. The table came from immunoSEQ multiplex PCR; TCRdb's copy has only in-frame clones and leaves some out. Among some 51,000 clones, just over 85% were seen once, and the ten largest hold about 4.8%. This sample comprised peripheral blood, obtained before any cancer treatment. All receptors derive from a woman aged 35 to 70 with stage I lung adenocarcinoma.

This sequence joins TRBV6-5 and TRBJ1-1, with D hard to call. There are 13 residues in the CDR3. Germline-derived CDR1 and CDR2 are MNHEY and SVGAGI. V was pared by 1 base and J by 1 base, with 4 bases between. CDR3 sequence reads: CASSYWQNTEAFF. As DNA, the CDR3 is TGTGCCAGCAGTTACTGGCAGAACACTGAAGCTTTCTTT.

The chain carries TRBV30 and TRBJ1-4, with a weak D call TRBD1 (6 bases). This CDR3 has 14 residues. The V and J ends lost 4 bases and 5 bases respectively, with 14 bases between them. Looked up from germline, CDR1 is GTSNPN and CDR2 is SVGIG (reference sequence). The CDR3 spells CAWTGEGANEKLFF. The DNA for the CDR3 is TGTGCCTGGACAGGGGAGGGAGCAAATGAAAAACTGTTTTTT.